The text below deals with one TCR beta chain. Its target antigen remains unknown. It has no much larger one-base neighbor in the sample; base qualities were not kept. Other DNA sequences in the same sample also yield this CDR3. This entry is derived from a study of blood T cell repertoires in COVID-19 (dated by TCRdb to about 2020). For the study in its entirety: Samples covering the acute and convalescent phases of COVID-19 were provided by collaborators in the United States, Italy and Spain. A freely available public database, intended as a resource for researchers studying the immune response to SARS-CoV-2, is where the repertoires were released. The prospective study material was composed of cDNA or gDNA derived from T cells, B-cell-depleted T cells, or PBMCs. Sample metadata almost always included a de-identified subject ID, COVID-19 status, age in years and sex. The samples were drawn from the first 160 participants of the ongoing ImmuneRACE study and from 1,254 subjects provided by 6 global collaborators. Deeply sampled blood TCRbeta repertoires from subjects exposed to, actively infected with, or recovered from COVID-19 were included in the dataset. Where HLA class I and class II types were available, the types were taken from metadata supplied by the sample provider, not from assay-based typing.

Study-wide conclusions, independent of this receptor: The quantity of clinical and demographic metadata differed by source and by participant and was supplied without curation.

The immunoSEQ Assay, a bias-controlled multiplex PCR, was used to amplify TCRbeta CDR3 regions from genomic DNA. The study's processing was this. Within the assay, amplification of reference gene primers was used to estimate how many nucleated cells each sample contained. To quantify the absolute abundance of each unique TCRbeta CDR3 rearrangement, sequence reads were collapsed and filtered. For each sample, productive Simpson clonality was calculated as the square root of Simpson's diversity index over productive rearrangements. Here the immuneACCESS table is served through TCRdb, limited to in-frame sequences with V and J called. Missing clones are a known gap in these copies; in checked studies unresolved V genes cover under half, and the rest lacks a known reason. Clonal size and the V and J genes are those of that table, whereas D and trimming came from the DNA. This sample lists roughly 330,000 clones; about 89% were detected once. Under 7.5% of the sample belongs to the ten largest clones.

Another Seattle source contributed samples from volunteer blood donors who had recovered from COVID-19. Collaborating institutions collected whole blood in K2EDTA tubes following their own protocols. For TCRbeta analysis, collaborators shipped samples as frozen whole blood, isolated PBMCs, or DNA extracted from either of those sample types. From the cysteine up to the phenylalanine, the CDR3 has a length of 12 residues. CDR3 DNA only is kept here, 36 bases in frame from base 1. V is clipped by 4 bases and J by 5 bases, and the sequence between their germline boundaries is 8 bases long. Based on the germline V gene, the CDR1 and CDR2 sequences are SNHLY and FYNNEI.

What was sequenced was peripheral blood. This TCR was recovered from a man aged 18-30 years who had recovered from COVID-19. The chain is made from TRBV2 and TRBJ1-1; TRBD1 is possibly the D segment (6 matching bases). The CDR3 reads CASSGQGTEAFF. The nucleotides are TGTGCCAGCAGTGGTCAGGGGACTGAAGCTTTCTTT.